This T cell receptor beta chain was recovered during a study of regulatory T cells in long-lasting Graves disease. Study conclusions and caveats: Persistent disease was associated with favored TRBV28 usage and with favored use of TRBJ1-2 and TRBJ2-5.

Construction of the TCR beta libraries employed iRepertoire HTBI primers in conjunction with Arm-PCR of CDR3 regions. TCRdb re-analysed the multiplex PCR reads in MiXCR, keeping a single row per CDR3 protein. The sample has some 450,000 distinct CDR3 sequences, about a quarter seen once; the top ten hold about 26%. Trimming removed 10 bases at V and 4 bases at J, with 16 bases between. CDR3 length equals 13 residues. Germline V gene sequence: CDR1 LGHNA, CDR2 YNFKEQ. Concerning this clonotype itself: Its antigen is undetermined.

Time point reported: persistent/refractory GD, antithyroid drugs over 5 years with positive TRAb. RNA from PBMCs was the source of the TCR library. Patients with Graves' disease were diagnosed by American Thyroid Association guidelines. The chain employs TRBV4-2 and TRBJ1-2; D might be TRBD1 (5 bases). The specimen was peripheral blood mononuclear cells (PBMCs), collected when the disease was refractory, from a patient treated with antithyroid drugs. This receptor was obtained from a female donor with Graves disease. The CDR3 DNA is TGTGCCACGACCCGGGGGGGGGTCTATGGCTACACCTTC. Amino acids: CATTRGGVYGYTF.